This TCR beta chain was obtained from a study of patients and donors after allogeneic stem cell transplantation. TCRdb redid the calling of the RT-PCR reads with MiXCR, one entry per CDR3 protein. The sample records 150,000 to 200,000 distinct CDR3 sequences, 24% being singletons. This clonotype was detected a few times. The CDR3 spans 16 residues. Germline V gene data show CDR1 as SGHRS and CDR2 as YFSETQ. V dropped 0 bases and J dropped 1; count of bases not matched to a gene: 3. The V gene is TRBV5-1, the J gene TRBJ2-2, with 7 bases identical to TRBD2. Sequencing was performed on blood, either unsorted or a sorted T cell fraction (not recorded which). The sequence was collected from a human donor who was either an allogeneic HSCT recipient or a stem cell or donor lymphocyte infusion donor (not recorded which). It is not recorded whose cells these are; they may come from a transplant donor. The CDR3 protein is CASSLGLAVNTGELFF. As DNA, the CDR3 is TGCGCCAGCAGCTTGGGGCTAGCGGTGAACACCGGGGAGCTGTTTTTT.